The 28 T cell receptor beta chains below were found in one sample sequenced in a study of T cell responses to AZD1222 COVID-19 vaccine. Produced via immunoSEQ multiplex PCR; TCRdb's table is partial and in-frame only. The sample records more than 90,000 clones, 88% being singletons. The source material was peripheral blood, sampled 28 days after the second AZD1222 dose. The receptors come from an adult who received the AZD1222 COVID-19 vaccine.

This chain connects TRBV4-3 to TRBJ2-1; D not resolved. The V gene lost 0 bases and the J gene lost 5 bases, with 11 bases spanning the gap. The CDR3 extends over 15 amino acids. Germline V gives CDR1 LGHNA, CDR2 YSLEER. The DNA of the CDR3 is TGCGCCAGCAGCCAAGATCTACGGGTCGACAATGAGCAGTTCTTC. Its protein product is CASSQDLRVDNEQFF.

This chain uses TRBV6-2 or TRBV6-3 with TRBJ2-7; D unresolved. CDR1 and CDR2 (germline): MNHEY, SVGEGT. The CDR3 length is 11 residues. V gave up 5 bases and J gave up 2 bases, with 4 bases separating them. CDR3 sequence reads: CASSHTYEQYF. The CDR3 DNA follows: TGTGCCAGCAGTCATACCTACGAGCAGTACTTC.

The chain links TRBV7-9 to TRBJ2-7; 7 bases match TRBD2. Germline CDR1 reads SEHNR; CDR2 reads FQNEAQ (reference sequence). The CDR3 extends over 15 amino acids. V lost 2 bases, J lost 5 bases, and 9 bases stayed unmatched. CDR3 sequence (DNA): TGTGCCAGCAGCTTACGAGTTGGCGGGAGCAACGAGCAGTACTTC. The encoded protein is CASSLRVGGSNEQYF.

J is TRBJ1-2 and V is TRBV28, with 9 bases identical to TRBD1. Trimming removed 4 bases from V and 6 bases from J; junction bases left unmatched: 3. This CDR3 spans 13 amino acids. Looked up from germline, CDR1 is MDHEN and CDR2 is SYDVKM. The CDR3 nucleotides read TGTGCCAGCAGTTCGGGACAGGGTAATGGCTACACCTTC. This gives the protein CASSSGQGNGYTF.

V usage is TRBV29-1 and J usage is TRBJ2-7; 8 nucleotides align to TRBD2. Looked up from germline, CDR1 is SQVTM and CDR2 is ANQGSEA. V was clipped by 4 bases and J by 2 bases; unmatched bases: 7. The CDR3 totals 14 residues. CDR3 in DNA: TGCAGCGTTGCCCTAGCGGGCCTCCCCTACGAGCAGTACTTC. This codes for CSVALAGLPYEQYF.

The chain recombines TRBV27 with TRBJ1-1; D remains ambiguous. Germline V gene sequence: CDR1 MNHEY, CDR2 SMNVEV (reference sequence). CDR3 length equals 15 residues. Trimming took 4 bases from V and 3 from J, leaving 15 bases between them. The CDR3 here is CASSSIRATDTEAFF. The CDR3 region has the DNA TGTGCCAGCAGTTCAATCCGGGCCACCGACACTGAAGCTTTCTTT.

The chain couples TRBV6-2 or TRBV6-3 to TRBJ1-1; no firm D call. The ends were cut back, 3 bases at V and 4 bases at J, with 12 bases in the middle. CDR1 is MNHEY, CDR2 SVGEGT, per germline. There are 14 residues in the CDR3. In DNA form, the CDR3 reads TGTGCCAGCAGTTATTTGGAGTTGAGCACTGAAGCTTTCTTT. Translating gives CASSYLELSTEAFF.

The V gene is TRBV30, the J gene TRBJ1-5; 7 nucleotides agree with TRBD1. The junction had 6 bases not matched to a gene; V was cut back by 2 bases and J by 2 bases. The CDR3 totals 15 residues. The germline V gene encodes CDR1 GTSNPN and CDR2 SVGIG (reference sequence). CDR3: CAWSIQGRGNQPQHF. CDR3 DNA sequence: TGTGCCTGGAGTATACAGGGGAGGGGCAATCAGCCCCAGCATTTT. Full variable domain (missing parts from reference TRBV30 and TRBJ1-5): SQTIHQWPATLVQPVGSPLSLECTVEGTSNPNLYWYRQAAGRGLQLLFYSVGIGQISSEVPQNLSASRPQDRQFILSSKKLLLSDSGFYLCAWSIQGRGNQPQHFGDGTRLSIL.

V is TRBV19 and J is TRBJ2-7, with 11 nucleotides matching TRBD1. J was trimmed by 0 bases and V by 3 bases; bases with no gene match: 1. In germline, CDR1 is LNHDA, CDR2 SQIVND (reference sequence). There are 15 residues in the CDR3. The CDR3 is CASSMGTGGSYEQYF. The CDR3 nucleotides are TGTGCCAGTAGTATGGGGACAGGGGGCTCCTACGAGCAGTACTTC.

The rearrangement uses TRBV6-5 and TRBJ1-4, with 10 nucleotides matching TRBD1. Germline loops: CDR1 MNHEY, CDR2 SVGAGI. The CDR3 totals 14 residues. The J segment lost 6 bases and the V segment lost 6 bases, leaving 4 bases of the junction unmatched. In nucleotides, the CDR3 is TGTGCCAGCAGAGGGACAGGGGTTTATGAAAAACTGTTTTTT. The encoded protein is CASRGTGVYEKLFF.

The CDR3 DNA follows: TGCGCCAGCAGCCAAGATTCCAGCACAGATACGCAGTATTTT. Amino acid sequence: CASSQDSSTDTQYF. This rearrangement joins TRBV4-1 to TRBJ2-3; D gene ambiguous. This CDR3 is 14 amino acids long. From germline, CDR1 is MGHRA and CDR2 YSYEKL. V was clipped by 0 bases and J by 0 bases, with 4 bases between them.

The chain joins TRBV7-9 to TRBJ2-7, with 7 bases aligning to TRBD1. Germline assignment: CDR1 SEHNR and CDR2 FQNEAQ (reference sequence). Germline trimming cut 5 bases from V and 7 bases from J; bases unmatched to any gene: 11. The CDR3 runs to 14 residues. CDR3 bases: TGTGCCAGCAGCACACCGGGACAGCGTAATGAGCAGTACTTC. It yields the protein CASSTPGQRNEQYF.

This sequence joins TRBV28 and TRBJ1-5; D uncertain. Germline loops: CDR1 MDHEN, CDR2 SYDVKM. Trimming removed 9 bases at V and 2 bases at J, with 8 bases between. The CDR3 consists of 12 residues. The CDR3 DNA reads TGTGCCAGTGCGGAGGGCAATCAGCCCCAGCATTTT. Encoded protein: CASAEGNQPQHF. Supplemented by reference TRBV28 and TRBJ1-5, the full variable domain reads DVKVTQSSRYLVKRTGEKVFLECVQDMDHENMFWYRQDPGLGLRLIYFSYDVKMKEKGDIPEGYSVSREKKERFSLILESASTNQTSMYLCASAEGNQPQHFGDGTRLSIL.

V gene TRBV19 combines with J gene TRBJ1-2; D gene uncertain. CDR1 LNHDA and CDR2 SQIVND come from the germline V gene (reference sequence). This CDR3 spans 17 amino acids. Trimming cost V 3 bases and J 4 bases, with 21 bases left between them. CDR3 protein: CASSINRAQLTLYGYTF. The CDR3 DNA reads TGTGCCAGTAGTATCAACCGGGCCCAACTCACACTCTATGGCTACACCTTC.

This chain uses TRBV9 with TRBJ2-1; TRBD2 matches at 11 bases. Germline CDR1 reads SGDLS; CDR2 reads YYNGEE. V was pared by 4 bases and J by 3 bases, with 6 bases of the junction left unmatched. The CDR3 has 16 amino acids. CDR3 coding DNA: TGTGCCAGCAGCACTCTAGCGGGGGGACTCTACAATGAGCAGTTCTTC. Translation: CASSTLAGGLYNEQFF. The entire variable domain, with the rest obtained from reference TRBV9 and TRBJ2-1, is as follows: DSGVTQTPKHLITATGQRVTLRCSPRSGDLSVYWYQQSLDQGLQFLIQYYNGEERAKGNILERFSAQQFPDLHSELNLSSLELGDSALYFCASSTLAGGLYNEQFFGPGTRLTVL.

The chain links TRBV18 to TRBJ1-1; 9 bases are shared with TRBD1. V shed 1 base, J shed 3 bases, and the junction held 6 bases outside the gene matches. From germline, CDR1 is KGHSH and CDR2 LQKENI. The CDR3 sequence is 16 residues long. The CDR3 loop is CASSPLRDRVDTEAFF. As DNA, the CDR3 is TGTGCCAGCTCACCACTCCGGGACAGGGTAGACACTGAAGCTTTCTTT.

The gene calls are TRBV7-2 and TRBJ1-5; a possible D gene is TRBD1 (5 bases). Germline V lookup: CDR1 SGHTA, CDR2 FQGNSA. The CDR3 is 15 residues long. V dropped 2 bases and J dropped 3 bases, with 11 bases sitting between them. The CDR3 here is CASSLMGEPNQPQHF. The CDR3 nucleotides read TGTGCCAGCAGCTTAATGGGGGAGCCCAATCAGCCCCAGCATTTT.

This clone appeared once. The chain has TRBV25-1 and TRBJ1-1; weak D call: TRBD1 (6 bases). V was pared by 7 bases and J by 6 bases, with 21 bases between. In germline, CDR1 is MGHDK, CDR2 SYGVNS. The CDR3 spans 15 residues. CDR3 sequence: CASNSIGGIGAEAFF. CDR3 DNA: TGTGCCAGCAATTCGATAGGGGGGATAGGGGCTGAAGCTTTCTTT. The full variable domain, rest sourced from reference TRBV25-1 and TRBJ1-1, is EADIYQTPRYLVIGTGKKITLECSQTMGHDKMYWYQQDPGMELHLIHYSYGVNSTEKGDLSSESTVSRIRTEHFPLTLESARPSHTSQYLCASNSIGGIGAEAFFGQGTRLTVV.

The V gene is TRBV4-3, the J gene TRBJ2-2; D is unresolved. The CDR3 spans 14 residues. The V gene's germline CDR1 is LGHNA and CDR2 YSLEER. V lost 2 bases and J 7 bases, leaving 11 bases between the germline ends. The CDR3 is CASSQLGSGGELFF. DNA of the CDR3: TGCGCCAGCAGCCAATTAGGATCTGGCGGGGAGCTGTTTTTT.

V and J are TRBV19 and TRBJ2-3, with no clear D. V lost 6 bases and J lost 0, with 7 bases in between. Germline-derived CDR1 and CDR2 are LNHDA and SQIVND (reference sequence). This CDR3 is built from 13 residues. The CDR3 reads CASRVTSTDTQYF. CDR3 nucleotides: TGTGCCAGTAGAGTAACTAGCACAGATACGCAGTATTTT.

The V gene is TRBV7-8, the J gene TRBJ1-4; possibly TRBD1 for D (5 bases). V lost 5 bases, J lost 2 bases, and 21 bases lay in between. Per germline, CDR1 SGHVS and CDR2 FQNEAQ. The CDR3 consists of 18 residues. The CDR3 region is CASSPKALGGATNEKLFF. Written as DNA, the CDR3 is TGTGCCAGCAGCCCAAAGGCCCTTGGTGGGGCTACTAATGAAAAACTGTTTTTT.

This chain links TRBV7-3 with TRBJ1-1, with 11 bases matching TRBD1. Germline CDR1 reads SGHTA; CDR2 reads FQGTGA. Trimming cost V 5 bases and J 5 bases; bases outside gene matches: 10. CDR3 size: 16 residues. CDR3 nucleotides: TGTGCCAGCAGCCCCAAGGTGGGACAGGGGGAAACTGAAGCTTTCTTT. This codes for CASSPKVGQGETEAFF.

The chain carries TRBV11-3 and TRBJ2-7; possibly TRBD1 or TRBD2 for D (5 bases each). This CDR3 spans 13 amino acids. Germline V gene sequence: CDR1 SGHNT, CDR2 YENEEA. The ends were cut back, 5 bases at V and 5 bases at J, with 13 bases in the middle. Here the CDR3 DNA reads TGTGCCAGCAGCCGGGACGGAGTGGACGAGCAGTACTTC. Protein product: CASSRDGVDEQYF.

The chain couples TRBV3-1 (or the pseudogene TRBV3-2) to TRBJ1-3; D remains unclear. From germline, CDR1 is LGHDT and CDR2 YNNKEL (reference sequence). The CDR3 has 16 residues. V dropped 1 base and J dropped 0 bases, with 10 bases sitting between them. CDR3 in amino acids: CASSQGPNLSGNTIYF. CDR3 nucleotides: TGTGCCAGCAGCCAAGGACCCAACCTCTCTGGAAACACCATATATTTT.

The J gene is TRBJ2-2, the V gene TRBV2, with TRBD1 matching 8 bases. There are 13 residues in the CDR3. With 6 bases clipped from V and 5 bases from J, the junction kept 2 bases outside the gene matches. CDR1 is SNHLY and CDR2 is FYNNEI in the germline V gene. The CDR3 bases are TGTGCCAGCAGCCGGACAGGGACCGGGGAGCTGTTTTTT. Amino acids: CASSRTGTGELFF.

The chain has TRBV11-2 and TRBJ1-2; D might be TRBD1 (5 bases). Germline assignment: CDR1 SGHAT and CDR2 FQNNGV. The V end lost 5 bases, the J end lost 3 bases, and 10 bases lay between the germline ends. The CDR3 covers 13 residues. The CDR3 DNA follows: TGTGCCAGCAGCCCCCTGGGGGACTATGGCTACACCTTC. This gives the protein CASSPLGDYGYTF.

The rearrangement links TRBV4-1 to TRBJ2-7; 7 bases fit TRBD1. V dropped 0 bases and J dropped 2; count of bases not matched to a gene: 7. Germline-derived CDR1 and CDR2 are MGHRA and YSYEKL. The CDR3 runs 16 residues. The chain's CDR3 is CASSQDSLDRTYEQYF. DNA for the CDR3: TGCGCCAGCAGCCAAGACTCGTTGGACAGGACCTACGAGCAGTACTTC.

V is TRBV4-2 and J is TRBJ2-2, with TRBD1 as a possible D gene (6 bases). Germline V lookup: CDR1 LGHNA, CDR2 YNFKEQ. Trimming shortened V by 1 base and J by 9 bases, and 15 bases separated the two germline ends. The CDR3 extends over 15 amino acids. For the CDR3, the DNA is TGTGCCAGCAGCCAAGTACAGGGTATGGGTAGGGAGCTGTTTTTT. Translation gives CASSQVQGMGRELFF.